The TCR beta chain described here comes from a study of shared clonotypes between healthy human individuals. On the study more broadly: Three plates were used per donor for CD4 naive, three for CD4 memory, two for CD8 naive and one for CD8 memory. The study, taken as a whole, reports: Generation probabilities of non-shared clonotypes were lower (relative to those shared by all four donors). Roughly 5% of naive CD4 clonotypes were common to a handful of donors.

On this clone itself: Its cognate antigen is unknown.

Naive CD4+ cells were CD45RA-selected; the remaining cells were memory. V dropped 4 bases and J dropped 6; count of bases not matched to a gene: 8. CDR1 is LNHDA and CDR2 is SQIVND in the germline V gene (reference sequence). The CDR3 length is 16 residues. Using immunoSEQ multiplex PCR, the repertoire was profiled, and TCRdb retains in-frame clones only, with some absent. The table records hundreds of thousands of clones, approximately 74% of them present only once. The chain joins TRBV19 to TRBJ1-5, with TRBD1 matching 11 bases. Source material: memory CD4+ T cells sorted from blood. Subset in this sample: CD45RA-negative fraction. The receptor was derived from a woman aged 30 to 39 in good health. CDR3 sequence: CASSKQGQGGGQPQHF. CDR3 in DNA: TGTGCCAGTAGTAAACAGGGACAGGGGGGCGGTCAGCCCCAGCATTTT. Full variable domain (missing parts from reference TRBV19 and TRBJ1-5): DGGITQSPKYLFRKEGQNVTLSCEQNLNHDAMYWYRQDPGQGLRLIYYSQIVNDFQKGDIAEGYSVSREKKESFPLTVTSAQKNPTAFYLCASSKQGQGGGQPQHFGDGTRLSIL.